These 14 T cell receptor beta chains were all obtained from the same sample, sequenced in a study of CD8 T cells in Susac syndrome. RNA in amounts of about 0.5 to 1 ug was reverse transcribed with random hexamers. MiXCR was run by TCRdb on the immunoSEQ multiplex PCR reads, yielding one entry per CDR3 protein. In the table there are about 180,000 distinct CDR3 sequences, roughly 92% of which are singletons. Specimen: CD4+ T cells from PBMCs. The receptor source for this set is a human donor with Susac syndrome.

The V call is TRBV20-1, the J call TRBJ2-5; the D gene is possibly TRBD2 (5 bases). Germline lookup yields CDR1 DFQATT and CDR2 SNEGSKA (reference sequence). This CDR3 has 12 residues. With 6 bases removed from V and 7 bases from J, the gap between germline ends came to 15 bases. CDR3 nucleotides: TGCAGTGCCACCGGGGAGATGGGGACCCAGTACTTC. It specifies CSATGEMGTQYF.

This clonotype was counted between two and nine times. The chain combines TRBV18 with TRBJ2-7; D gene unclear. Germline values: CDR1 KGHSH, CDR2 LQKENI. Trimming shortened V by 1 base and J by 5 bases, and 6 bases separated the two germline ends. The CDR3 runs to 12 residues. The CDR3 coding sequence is TGTGCCAGCTCACCACAGGGAAACGAGCAGTACTTC. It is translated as CASSPQGNEQYF.

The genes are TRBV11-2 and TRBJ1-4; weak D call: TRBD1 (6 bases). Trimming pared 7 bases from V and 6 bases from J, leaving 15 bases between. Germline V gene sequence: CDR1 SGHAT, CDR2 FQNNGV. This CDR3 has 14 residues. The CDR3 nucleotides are TGTGCCAGCAACCCCGGGACAAGAGATGAAAAACTGTTTTTT. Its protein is CASNPGTRDEKLFF. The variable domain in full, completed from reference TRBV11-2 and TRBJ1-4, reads EAGVAQSPRYKIIEKRQSVAFWCNPISGHATLYWYQQILGQGPKLLIQFQNNGVVDDSQLPKDRFSAERLKGVDSTLKIQPAKLEDSAVYLCASNPGTRDEKLFFGSGTQLSVL.

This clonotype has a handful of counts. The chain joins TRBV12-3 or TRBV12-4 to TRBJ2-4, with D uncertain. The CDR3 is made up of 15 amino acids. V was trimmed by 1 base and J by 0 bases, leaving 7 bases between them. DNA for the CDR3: TGTGCCAGCAGTTTAGATGGGCTAGCCAAAAACATTCAGTACTTC. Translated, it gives CASSLDGLAKNIQYF.

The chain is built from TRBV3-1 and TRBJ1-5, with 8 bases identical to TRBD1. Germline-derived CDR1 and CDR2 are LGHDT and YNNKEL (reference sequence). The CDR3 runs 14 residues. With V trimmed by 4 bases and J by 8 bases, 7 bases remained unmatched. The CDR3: CASSPGQGREPQHF. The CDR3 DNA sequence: TGTGCCAGCAGCCCCGGACAGGGCAGAGAGCCCCAGCATTTT.

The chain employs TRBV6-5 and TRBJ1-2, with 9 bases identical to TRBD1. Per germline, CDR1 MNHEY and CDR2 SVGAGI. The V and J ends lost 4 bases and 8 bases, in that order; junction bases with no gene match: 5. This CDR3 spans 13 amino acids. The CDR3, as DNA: TGTGCCAGCAGTTGGACAGGGGCGCAGGGCTACACCTTC. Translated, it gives CASSWTGAQGYTF.

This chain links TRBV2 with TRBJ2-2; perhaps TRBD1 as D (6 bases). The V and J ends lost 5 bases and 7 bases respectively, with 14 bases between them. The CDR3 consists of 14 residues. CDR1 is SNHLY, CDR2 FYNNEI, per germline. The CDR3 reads CASSNLQGYGELFF. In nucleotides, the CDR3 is TGTGCCAGCAGTAACTTACAGGGCTACGGGGAGCTGTTTTTT.

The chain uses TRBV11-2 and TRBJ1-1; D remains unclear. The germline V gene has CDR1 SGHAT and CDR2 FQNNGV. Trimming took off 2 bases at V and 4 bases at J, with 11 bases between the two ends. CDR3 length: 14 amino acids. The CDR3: CASSLRPLSTEAFF. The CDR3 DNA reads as TGTGCCAGCAGCTTACGCCCTTTGAGCACTGAAGCTTTCTTT.

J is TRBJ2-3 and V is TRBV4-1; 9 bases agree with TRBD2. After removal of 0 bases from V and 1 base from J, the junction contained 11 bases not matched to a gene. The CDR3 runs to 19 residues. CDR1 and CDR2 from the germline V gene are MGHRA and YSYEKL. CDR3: CASSQDSGGPGYGTDTQYF. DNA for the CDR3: TGCGCCAGCAGCCAAGATAGCGGGGGACCGGGTTATGGCACAGATACGCAGTATTTT.

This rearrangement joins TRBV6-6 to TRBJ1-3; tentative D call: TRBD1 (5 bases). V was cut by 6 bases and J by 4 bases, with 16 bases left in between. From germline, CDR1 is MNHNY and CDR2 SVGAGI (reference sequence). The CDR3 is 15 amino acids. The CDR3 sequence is CASRSQETRGNTIYF. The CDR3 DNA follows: TGTGCCAGCAGATCACAGGAGACAAGAGGAAACACCATATATTTT.

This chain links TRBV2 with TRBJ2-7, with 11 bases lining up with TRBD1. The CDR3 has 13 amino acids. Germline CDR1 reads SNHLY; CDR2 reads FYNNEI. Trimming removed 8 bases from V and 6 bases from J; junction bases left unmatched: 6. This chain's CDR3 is CASARGQGVEQYF. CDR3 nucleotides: TGTGCCAGCGCCCGGGGACAGGGGGTCGAGCAGTACTTC. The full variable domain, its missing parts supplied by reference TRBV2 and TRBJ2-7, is EPEVTQTPSHQVTQMGQEVILRCVPISNHLYFYWYRQILGQKVEFLVSFYNNEISEKSEIFDDQFSVERPDGSNFTLKIRSTKLEDSAMYFCASARGQGVEQYFGPGTRLTVT.

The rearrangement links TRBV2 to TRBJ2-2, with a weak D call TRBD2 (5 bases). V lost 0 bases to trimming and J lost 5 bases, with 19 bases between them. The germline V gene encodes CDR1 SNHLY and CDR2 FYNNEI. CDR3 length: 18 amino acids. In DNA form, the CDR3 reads TGTGCCAGCAGTGAAGCGGGCGGTAGCGCTGTACGGACCGGGGAGCTGTTTTTT. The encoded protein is CASSEAGGSAVRTGELFF.

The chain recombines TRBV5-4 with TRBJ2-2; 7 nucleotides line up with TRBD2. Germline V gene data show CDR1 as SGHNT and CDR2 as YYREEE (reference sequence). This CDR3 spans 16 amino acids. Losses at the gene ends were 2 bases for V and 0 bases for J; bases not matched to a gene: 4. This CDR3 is CASSLRGGTNTGELFF. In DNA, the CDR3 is TGTGCCAGCAGCTTAAGGGGAGGGACGAACACCGGGGAGCTGTTTTTT.

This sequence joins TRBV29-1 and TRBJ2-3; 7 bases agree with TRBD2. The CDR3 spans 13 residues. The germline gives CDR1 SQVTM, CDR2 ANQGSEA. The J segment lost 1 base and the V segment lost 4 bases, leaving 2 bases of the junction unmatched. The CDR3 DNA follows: TGCAGCGTTGCTCTAGCGGGCACAGATACGCAGTATTTT. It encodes CSVALAGTDTQYF.